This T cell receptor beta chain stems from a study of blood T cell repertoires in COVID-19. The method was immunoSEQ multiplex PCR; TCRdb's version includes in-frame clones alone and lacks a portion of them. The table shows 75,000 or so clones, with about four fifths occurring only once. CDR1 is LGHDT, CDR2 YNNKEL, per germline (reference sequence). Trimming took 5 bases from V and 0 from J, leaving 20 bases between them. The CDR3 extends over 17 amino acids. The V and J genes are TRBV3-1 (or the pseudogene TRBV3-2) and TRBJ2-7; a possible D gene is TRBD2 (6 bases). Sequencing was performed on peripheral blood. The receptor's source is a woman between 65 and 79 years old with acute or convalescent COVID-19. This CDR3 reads CASSSTPRTTGSYEQYF. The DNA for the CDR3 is TGTGCCAGCAGCTCAACTCCCAGGACTACTGGCTCCTACGAGCAGTACTTC.